The source of this T cell receptor beta chain is a study of vaccination effects on CD4 cells after COVID-19. As for this clone: No antigen is known for it.

Pools of viral peptides were used by the ViraFEST assay to expand antigen-specific CD4+ T cells ahead of sequencing. A 10-day culture period preceded the isolation of CD4+ T cells. It was two doses of either the BNT162b2 or mRNA-1273 vaccine that participants received. V was cut by 1 base and J by 1 base, with 4 bases left in between. The CDR3 consists of 13 residues. CDR1 is MDHEN, CDR2 SYDVKM, per germline. Using immunoSEQ multiplex PCR, the repertoire was profiled, and TCRdb retains in-frame clones only, with some absent. Found here are 25,000 to 40,000 clones, around 80% of them singletons; the top ten hold roughly 1.6%.

This TCR derives from a human donor who received a COVID-19 vaccine. Some clones in this sample may be carry-over from other donors' samples. The source was CD4+ T cells from PBMCs cultured with HCoV-NL63 spike peptides, collected after COVID-19 vaccination. This chain joins TRBV28 and TRBJ2-5; D is unclear. CDR3 sequence (DNA): TGTGCCAGCAGTTTATTAGTCCAAGAGACCCAGTACTTC. Encoded protein: CASSLLVQETQYF.